A selection of T cell receptor beta chains follows, all from one sample in a study of cytomegalovirus exposure and HLA in healthy donors. Sequenced by immunoSEQ multiplex PCR; TCRdb stores in-frame clones only, minus some. The sample carries about 140,000 clones, around 90% recorded once. Sequencing was done on a sample of PBMCs. All receptors derive from a woman in her forties in good health and CMV-seronegative. Both conserved end residues are part of each CDR3. Each record gives: J gene, CDR3 length, D gene, V gene, clone size, CDR3 protein, CDR3 DNA. The D gene is left open where the match is weak. Only part of the rows carry a size: once, few, many, or a class if the clone is expanded.

J: TRBJ2-1
length: 13
D: NA
V: TRBV11-1
size: once
CDR3: CASSLALYNEQFF
DNA: TGTGCCAGCAGCTTAGCCCTTTACAATGAGCAGTTCTTC

J: TRBJ1-4
length: 18
D: TRBD1
V: TRBV4-2
size: NA
CDR3: CASSLRGTGEATNEKLFF
DNA: TGTGCCAGCAGCCTCCGTGGGACAGGAGAGGCAACTAATGAAAAACTGTTTTTT

J: TRBJ1-4
length: 16
D: NA
V: TRBV11-3
size: once
CDR3: CASSLAWTATNEKLFF
DNA: TGTGCCAGCAGCTTAGCGTGGACTGCAACTAATGAAAAACTGTTTTTT

J: TRBJ2-5
length: 13
D: NA
V: TRBV2
size: NA
CDR3: CASSDGSSETQYF
DNA: TGTGCCAGCAGTGATGGTAGCTCAGAGACCCAGTACTTC

J: TRBJ2-6
length: 16
D: NA
V: TRBV7-9
size: NA
CDR3: CASSLGVFSGANVLTF
DNA: TGTGCCAGCAGCTTAGGCGTATTTAGCGGGGCCAACGTCCTGACTTTC

J: TRBJ2-7
length: 17
D: TRBD1
V: TRBV11-3
size: NA
CDR3: CASSLDHRDRGTYEQYF
DNA: TGTGCCAGCAGCTTAGACCATCGGGACAGGGGGACCTACGAGCAGTACTTC

J: TRBJ2-7
length: 13
D: NA
V: TRBV5-1
size: NA
CDR3: CASSPFSSYEQYF
DNA: TGCGCCAGCAGCCCCTTCTCCAGTTACGAGCAGTACTTC

J: TRBJ2-1
length: 15
D: TRBD2
V: TRBV7-9
size: NA
CDR3: CASTPAGDPYNEQFF
DNA: TGTGCCAGCACCCCGGCGGGAGACCCCTACAATGAGCAGTTCTTC

J: TRBJ1-2
length: 12
D: NA
V: TRBV7-9
size: NA
CDR3: CASNLFPDGYTF
DNA: TGTGCCAGCAACTTATTCCCAGATGGCTACACCTTC

J: TRBJ1-2
length: 18
D: NA
V: TRBV9
size: NA
CDR3: CASSVGGYSSKYNYGYTF
DNA: TGTGCCAGCAGCGTAGGCGGGTACAGTTCCAAATATAACTATGGCTACACCTTC

J: TRBJ2-7
length: 11
D: NA
V: TRBV20-1
size: NA
CDR3: CSARASYEQYF
DNA: TGCAGTGCTAGGGCCTCCTACGAGCAGTACTTC

J: TRBJ2-6
length: 15
D: NA
V: TRBV6-6
size: NA
CDR3: CASSLTGLGANVLTF
DNA: TGTGCCAGCAGTTTAACAGGGCTGGGGGCCAACGTCCTGACTTTC

J: TRBJ1-4
length: 14
D: TRBD1
V: TRBV6-5
size: NA
CDR3: CASSEDRVNEKLFF
DNA: TGTGCCAGCAGTGAGGACAGGGTTAATGAAAAACTGTTTTTT

J: TRBJ2-1
length: 17
D: TRBD1
V: TRBV4-3
size: NA
CDR3: CASSFPSDRVGYNEQFF
DNA: TGCGCCAGCAGCTTCCCGTCGGACAGGGTGGGGTACAATGAGCAGTTCTTC

J: TRBJ2-5
length: 13
D: NA
V: TRBV4-1
size: NA
CDR3: CASRGQLAETQYF
DNA: TGCGCCAGCAGAGGGCAGCTAGCAGAGACCCAGTACTTC

J: TRBJ2-7
length: 15
D: NA
V: TRBV14
size: NA
CDR3: CASSQVEGGAYEQYF
DNA: TGTGCCAGCAGCCAAGTTGAAGGGGGGGCCTACGAGCAGTACTTC

J: TRBJ2-7
length: 14
D: TRBD1
V: TRBV7-3
size: NA
CDR3: CASSPRQGTYEQYF
DNA: TGTGCCAGCAGCCCCCGACAGGGGACCTACGAGCAGTACTTC

J: TRBJ1-1
length: 13
D: TRBD1
V: TRBV7-9
size: NA
CDR3: CASRFDRGTEAFF
DNA: TGTGCCAGCAGGTTCGACAGGGGCACTGAAGCTTTCTTT

J: TRBJ2-3
length: 16
D: TRBD2
V: TRBV19
size: NA
CDR3: CASSLLAGVRTDTQYF
DNA: TGTGCCAGTAGTTTACTAGCGGGAGTGAGGACAGATACGCAGTATTTT

J: TRBJ2-6
length: 16
D: NA
V: TRBV7-2
size: NA
CDR3: CASSLTGGSGANVLTF
DNA: TGTGCCAGCAGCTTAACTGGCGGCTCTGGGGCCAACGTCCTGACTTTC

J: TRBJ1-4
length: 13
D: TRBD1
V: TRBV7-9
size: NA
CDR3: CASSTDRVEKLFF
DNA: TGTGCCAGCAGCACAGACAGGGTTGAAAAACTGTTTTTT

J: TRBJ2-3
length: 17
D: TRBD1
V: TRBV9
size: NA
CDR3: CASSVAPGDRVPDTQYF
DNA: TGTGCCAGCAGCGTAGCGCCCGGGGACAGGGTTCCAGATACGCAGTATTTT

J: TRBJ2-3
length: 18
D: TRBD2
V: TRBV9
size: NA
CDR3: CASSVGLAGGPETDTQYF
DNA: TGTGCCAGCAGCGTGGGACTAGCGGGAGGGCCTGAAACAGATACGCAGTATTTT

J: TRBJ2-1
length: 14
D: TRBD2
V: TRBV4-3
size: NA
CDR3: CASRSSGAANEQFF
DNA: TGCGCCAGCAGGTCTAGCGGGGCGGCCAATGAGCAGTTCTTC

J: TRBJ2-2
length: 17
D: TRBD1
V: TRBV7-9
size: NA
CDR3: CASSSLPGTGLTGELFF
DNA: TGTGCCAGCAGCTCCCTGCCCGGGACAGGGCTCACCGGGGAGCTGTTTTTT

J: TRBJ2-3
length: 15
D: TRBD1
V: TRBV4-1
size: NA
CDR3: CASSQDRTGADTQYF
DNA: TGCGCCAGCAGCCAAGATCGGACAGGAGCAGATACGCAGTATTTT

J: TRBJ2-7
length: 15
D: TRBD2
V: TRBV6-5
size: NA
CDR3: CASSHYTAGAGEQYF
DNA: TGTGCCAGCAGTCACTACACAGCGGGAGCGGGCGAGCAGTACTTC

J: TRBJ2-5
length: 14
D: TRBD2
V: TRBV7-9
size: NA
CDR3: CSSSARAGVETQYF
DNA: TGTTCCAGCAGCGCCAGGGCGGGAGTAGAGACCCAGTACTTC

J: TRBJ1-1
length: 11
D: NA
V: TRBV20-1
size: once
CDR3: CSARGSTEAFF
DNA: TGCAGTGCTAGAGGCAGTACTGAAGCTTTCTTT

J: TRBJ1-2
length: 16
D: TRBD1
V: TRBV5-1
size: NA
CDR3: CASSSQGMAIRNGYTF
DNA: TGCGCCAGCAGCTCACAGGGGATGGCAATAAGGAATGGCTACACCTTC

J: TRBJ2-7
length: 13
D: NA
V: TRBV6-5
size: NA
CDR3: CASSQGPLYEQYF
DNA: TGTGCCAGCAGTCAGGGTCCTCTCTACGAGCAGTACTTC

J: TRBJ2-7
length: 15
D: NA
V: TRBV27
size: NA
CDR3: CASSYRGGISYEQYF
DNA: TGTGCCAGCAGTTATAGGGGGGGAATATCCTACGAGCAGTACTTC

J: TRBJ2-1
length: 15
D: TRBD2
V: TRBV7-9
size: NA
CDR3: CASSELAGSFSEQFF
DNA: TGTGCCAGCAGCGAACTAGCGGGATCATTTAGTGAGCAGTTCTTC

J: TRBJ1-1
length: 16
D: NA
V: TRBV2
size: few
CDR3: CASSRQVMVANTEAFF
DNA: TGTGCCAGCAGTCGACAGGTAATGGTCGCGAACACTGAAGCTTTCTTT

J: TRBJ1-3
length: 16
D: NA
V: TRBV5-1
size: NA
CDR3: CASSPGSASSGNTIYF
DNA: TGCGCCAGCAGCCCTGGATCGGCTAGCTCTGGAAACACCATATATTTT

J: TRBJ2-5
length: 13
D: NA
V: TRBV29-1
size: NA
CDR3: CSVVGASAETQYF
DNA: TGCAGCGTTGTAGGGGCGAGTGCGGAGACCCAGTACTTC

J: TRBJ2-7
length: 18
D: NA
V: TRBV27
size: NA
CDR3: CASSLYYGLGGSVYEQYF
DNA: TGTGCCAGCAGTTTATATTACGGTTTGGGGGGATCGGTGTACGAGCAGTACTTC

J: TRBJ2-1
length: 13
D: NA
V: TRBV28
size: NA
CDR3: CASQGGGPWEQFF
DNA: TGTGCCAGCCAAGGGGGAGGGCCCTGGGAGCAGTTCTTC

J: TRBJ1-4
length: 12
D: NA
V: TRBV2
size: NA
CDR3: CASQGFGEKLFF
DNA: TGTGCCAGTCAGGGATTCGGTGAAAAACTGTTTTTT

J: TRBJ2-1
length: 16
D: TRBD2
V: TRBV14
size: NA
CDR3: CASSPRLAGNYNEQFF
DNA: TGTGCCAGCAGCCCCCGACTAGCGGGAAATTACAATGAGCAGTTCTTC

J: TRBJ2-7
length: 16
D: NA
V: TRBV11-2
size: NA
CDR3: CASSLWTPAGLYEQYF
DNA: TGTGCCAGCAGCTTATGGACTCCAGCCGGGCTCTACGAGCAGTACTTC

J: TRBJ1-1
length: 15
D: TRBD1
V: TRBV28
size: NA
CDR3: CATQQGGQRETEAFF
DNA: TGTGCCACCCAACAAGGGGGACAGAGGGAGACTGAAGCTTTCTTT

J: TRBJ2-7
length: 14
D: NA
V: TRBV2
size: few
CDR3: CASSVARSAYEQYF
DNA: TGTGCCAGCAGTGTTGCTAGATCTGCCTACGAGCAGTACTTC

J: TRBJ2-2
length: 15
D: TRBD1
V: TRBV5-1
size: once
CDR3: CASSFGQEITGELFF
DNA: TGCGCCAGCAGCTTCGGACAGGAGATAACCGGGGAGCTGTTTTTT

J: TRBJ1-3
length: 14
D: NA
V: TRBV6-5
size: NA
CDR3: CASSYSRSGNTIYF
DNA: TGTGCCAGCAGTTACTCGAGGTCTGGAAACACCATATATTTT

J: TRBJ1-1
length: 15
D: TRBD1
V: TRBV2
size: NA
CDR3: CASSEQGASSTEAFF
DNA: TGTGCCAGCAGTGAGCAGGGGGCTAGCAGCACTGAAGCTTTCTTT

J: TRBJ1-3
length: 15
D: NA
V: TRBV29-1
size: NA
CDR3: CSVGGLHTSGNTIYF
DNA: TGCAGCGTTGGGGGCCTGCATACCTCTGGAAACACCATATATTTT

J: TRBJ1-5
length: 15
D: NA
V: TRBV2
size: NA
CDR3: CASREGGGYNQPQHF
DNA: TGTGCCAGCAGGGAGGGGGGGGGCTATAATCAGCCCCAGCATTTT

J: TRBJ2-3
length: 16
D: TRBD2
V: TRBV7-6
size: NA
CDR3: CASRPLSGRNTDTQYF
DNA: TGTGCCAGCAGGCCCCTTAGCGGGAGAAACACAGATACGCAGTATTTT

J: TRBJ1-5
length: 16
D: TRBD1
V: TRBV28
size: NA
CDR3: CASTSTGGYSNQPQHF
DNA: TGTGCCAGCACCTCGACAGGGGGTTATAGCAATCAGCCCCAGCATTTT

J: TRBJ2-7
length: 14
D: TRBD1
V: TRBV5-6
size: NA
CDR3: CASSRGQGASEQYF
DNA: TGTGCCAGCAGCCGGGGACAGGGGGCGAGCGAGCAGTACTTC

J: TRBJ1-2
length: 15
D: TRBD1
V: TRBV6-5
size: NA
CDR3: CASSASGTGVRGYTF
DNA: TGTGCCAGCAGTGCCTCCGGGACAGGGGTTCGGGGCTACACCTTC

J: TRBJ1-4
length: 11
D: TRBD1
V: TRBV6-1
size: NA
CDR3: CASSLGGPLFF
DNA: TGTGCCAGCAGCTTAGGGGGCCCACTGTTTTTT

J: TRBJ1-2
length: 19
D: NA
V: TRBV28
size: NA
CDR3: CASYTVNGVQRHTGNGYTF
DNA: TGTGCCAGCTACACTGTGAACGGGGTACAAAGGCATACCGGTAATGGCTACACCTTC

J: TRBJ2-5
length: 13
D: NA
V: TRBV2
size: NA
CDR3: CAAGAGWAETQYF
DNA: TGTGCCGCTGGGGCGGGATGGGCGGAGACCCAGTACTTC

J: TRBJ1-5
length: 14
D: NA
V: TRBV28
size: NA
CDR3: CASRNQGSNQPQHF
DNA: TGTGCCAGCAGAAATCAGGGCAGCAATCAGCCCCAGCATTTT

J: TRBJ2-7
length: 16
D: NA
V: TRBV27
size: few
CDR3: CASSLSSGELPYEQYF
DNA: TGTGCCAGCAGTTTATCGTCGGGGGAGCTCCCCTACGAGCAGTACTTC